This T cell receptor (beta chain) was captured by sequencing in a study of beta chain features in type 1 diabetes. Sequenced material consisted of expressed TCRB transcripts (all of the isolated RNA was reverse transcribed). Produced via immunoSEQ multiplex PCR; TCRdb's table is partial and in-frame only. The table has 600,000 to 700,000 clones, under 15% seen once. Per germline, CDR1 LGHNA and CDR2 YSLEER. The length of the CDR3 is 15 residues. V lost 0 bases and J 0 bases, leaving 8 bases between the germline ends. Purity exceeding 95% was reached by all sorted populations. Overall study results and limits: In all four CD4+ subsets, TCRB CDR3 length was significantly, moderately reduced in type 1 diabetes.

In this sample, this clone turned up a few times. The antigen is undetermined. Material: naive CD4+ T cells from blood. The gene calls are TRBV4-3 and TRBJ1-1; D unresolved. This clonotype was obtained from a man aged 30 to 39 with type 1 diabetes. The CDR3: CASSQERSLNTEAFF. DNA for the CDR3: TGCGCCAGCAGCCAAGAACGGTCTTTGAACACTGAAGCTTTCTTT.